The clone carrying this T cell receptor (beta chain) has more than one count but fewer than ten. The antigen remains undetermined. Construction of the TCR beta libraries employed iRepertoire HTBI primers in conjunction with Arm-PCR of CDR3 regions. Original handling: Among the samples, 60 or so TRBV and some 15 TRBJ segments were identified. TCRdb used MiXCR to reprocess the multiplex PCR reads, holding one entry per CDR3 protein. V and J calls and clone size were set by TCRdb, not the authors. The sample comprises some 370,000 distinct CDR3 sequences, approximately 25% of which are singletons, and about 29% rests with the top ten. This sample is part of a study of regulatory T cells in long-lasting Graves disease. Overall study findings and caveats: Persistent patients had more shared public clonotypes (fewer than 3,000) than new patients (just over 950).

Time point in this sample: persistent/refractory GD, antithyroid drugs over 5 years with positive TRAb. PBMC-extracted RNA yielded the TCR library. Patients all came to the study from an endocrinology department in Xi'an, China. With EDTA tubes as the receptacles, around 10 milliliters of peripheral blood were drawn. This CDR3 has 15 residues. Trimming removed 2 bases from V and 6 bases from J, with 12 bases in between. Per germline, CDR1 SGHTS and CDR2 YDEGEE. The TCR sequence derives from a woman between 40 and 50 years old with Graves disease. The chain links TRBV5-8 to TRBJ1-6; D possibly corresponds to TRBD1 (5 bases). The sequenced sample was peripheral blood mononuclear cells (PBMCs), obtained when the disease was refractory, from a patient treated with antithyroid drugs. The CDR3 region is CASSLGVQINSPLHF. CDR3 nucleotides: TGTGCCAGCAGCTTAGGGGTGCAGATTAATTCACCCCTCCACTTT. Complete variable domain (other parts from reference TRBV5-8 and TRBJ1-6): EAGVTQSPTHLIKTRGQQATLRCSPISGHTSVYWYQQALGLGLQFLLWYDEGEERNRGNFPPRFSGRQFPNYSSELNVNALELEDSALYLCASSLGVQINSPLHFGNGTRLTVT.